These 21 T cell receptor beta chains originate from one sample sequenced in a study of blood T cell repertoires in COVID-19. Clones were sequenced by immunoSEQ multiplex PCR, and TCRdb holds only the in-frame ones, with some missing. The sample lists approximately 100,000 clones, 75% to 85% seen once, with approximately 7.9% in the top ten. The specimen sequenced was peripheral blood. The source is a woman over 75 with active or convalescent COVID-19.

This chain connects TRBV5-1 to TRBJ2-5; tentative D call: TRBD2 (5 bases). V lost 4 bases and J 5 bases, leaving 12 bases between the germline ends. Germline V CDR1 and CDR2: SGHRS, YFSETQ. This CDR3 spans 13 amino acids. CDR3: CASSPREGETQYF. For the CDR3, the DNA is TGCGCCAGCAGCCCCCGTGAGGGCGAGACCCAGTACTTC.

The chain links TRBV28 to TRBJ1-2; 9 positions agree with TRBD1. The CDR3 is 14 amino acids. In germline, CDR1 is MDHEN, CDR2 SYDVKM. Trimming removed 3 bases from V and 7 bases from J; junction bases left unmatched: 6. CDR3 sequence reads: CASSFRDRVLGYTF. The CDR3 DNA sequence: TGTGCCAGCAGTTTCCGGGACAGGGTTCTTGGCTACACCTTC.

The rearrangement uses TRBV7-2 and TRBJ1-5, with D maybe TRBD1 (5 bases). V lost 2 bases, J lost 5 bases, and 13 bases lay in between. CDR3 length: 15 amino acids. CDR1 SGHTA and CDR2 FQGNSA come from the germline V gene. In DNA form, the CDR3 reads TGTGCCAGCAGCTTATGGGGGACTGAGGATCAGCCCCAGCATTTT. It specifies CASSLWGTEDQPQHF.

J is TRBJ2-5 and V is TRBV10-2, with a tentative D call TRBD1 (5 bases). Trimming removed 6 bases at V and 2 bases at J, with 7 bases between. The CDR3 loop spans 12 amino acids. From germline, CDR1 is WSHSY and CDR2 SAAADI. CDR3 loop: CASSYRQETQYF. Written as DNA, the CDR3 is TGCGCCAGCAGCTACAGGCAAGAGACCCAGTACTTC.

The chain couples TRBV23-1 to TRBJ2-2; D is possibly TRBD1 (6 bases). TRBV23-1 is an ORF, with its function uncertain. The CDR3 has 17 amino acids. V shed 5 bases and J shed 6 bases, with 22 bases lying between them. CDR3 DNA: TGCGCCAGCAGTTACGCCCAGGGGCTTGGGCTTGCCGGGGAGCTGTTTTTT. This sequence encodes CASSYAQGLGLAGELFF.

In its sample, this clone was seen a few times. The rearrangement links TRBV14 to TRBJ1-3, with 7 bases lining up with TRBD1. The germline CDR1 and CDR2 sequences are SGHDN and FVKESK. V trimming: 4 bases; J trimming: 6 bases; junction bases outside the gene matches: 6. CDR3 length equals 14 residues. CDR3 nucleotide sequence: TGTGCCAGCAGCCTCTATGACAGGGTAAACACCATATATTTT. Residues: CASSLYDRVNTIYF.

The chain uses TRBV5-4 and TRBJ2-3, with a weak D call TRBD1 (6 bases). The CDR3 runs to 15 residues. V lost 0 bases and J lost 2, with 10 bases in between. Germline CDR1 SGHNT, CDR2 YYREEE (reference sequence). CDR3 coding DNA: TGTGCCAGCAGCTTGGACCAGGGGACCACAGATACGCAGTATTTT. It yields the protein CASSLDQGTTDTQYF.

The chain has TRBV28 and TRBJ2-2; D may be TRBD2 (6 bases). This CDR3 is built from 15 residues. Germline V gene lookup returns CDR1 MDHEN and CDR2 SYDVKM. V was cut by 2 bases and J by 4 bases, with 11 bases left in between. The CDR3: CASSLDLASTGELFF. As DNA, the CDR3 is TGTGCCAGCAGTTTAGACCTAGCGAGCACCGGGGAGCTGTTTTTT.

The chain has TRBV19 and TRBJ2-6, with no clear D. V was shortened by 3 bases and J by 1 base, with 7 bases between the two germline ends. The CDR3 runs to 15 residues. Germline V lookup: CDR1 LNHDA, CDR2 SQIVND (reference sequence). CDR3 sequence: CASSMVGSGANVLTF. CDR3 bases: TGTGCCAGTAGTATGGTCGGTTCTGGGGCCAACGTCCTGACTTTC.

This chain uses TRBV28 with TRBJ1-1, with 9 nucleotides matching TRBD1. The CDR3 length is 16 residues. V lost 6 bases to trimming and J lost 4 bases; unmatched junction nucleotides: 12. The germline V gene encodes CDR1 MDHEN and CDR2 SYDVKM. CDR3 loop: CASRLKQGAHSTEAFF. DNA for the CDR3: TGTGCCAGCAGGCTCAAACAGGGGGCGCATAGCACTGAAGCTTTCTTT.

CDR3 nucleotide sequence: TGTGCCAGCAGCCGACTTGCGGACAGGCGAGCTTTCTTT. Its translation: CASSRLADRRAFF. The rearrangement joins TRBV3-1 (or the pseudogene TRBV3-2) to TRBJ1-1; TRBD1 matches at 7 bases. This CDR3 is built from 13 residues. Germline lookup yields CDR1 LGHDT and CDR2 YNNKEL (reference sequence). After removal of 4 bases from V and 10 bases from J, the junction contained 9 bases not matched to a gene.

The CDR3 loop reads CASSQTGGNEQYF. CDR3 nucleotides: TGTGCCAGCAGTCAGACAGGGGGCAACGAGCAGTACTTC. V and J are TRBV12-3 or TRBV12-4 and TRBJ2-7; 10 bases are shared with TRBD1. The CDR3 covers 13 residues. V lost 5 bases, J lost 5 bases, and 3 bases stayed unmatched.

The chain couples TRBV5-4 to TRBJ2-7; 7 bases line up with TRBD1. Trimming removed 4 bases from V and 1 base from J; junction bases left unmatched: 14. This CDR3 has 17 residues. Germline V gene lookup returns CDR1 SGHNT and CDR2 YYREEE (reference sequence). The CDR3 DNA reads TGTGCCAGCAGCCGGGACGCCCGACAGGGTGGGTCCTACGAGCAGTACTTC. This codes for CASSRDARQGGSYEQYF.

The J gene is TRBJ1-3, the V gene TRBV13, with TRBD1 identical over 9 bases. Germline loops: CDR1 PRHDT, CDR2 FYEKMQ (reference sequence). The CDR3 contains 15 residues. The trim removed 2 bases at V and 6 bases at J, leaving 5 bases unmatched. CDR3: CASSLTGTGTNTIYF. CDR3 coding DNA: TGTGCCAGCAGCTTAACGGGGACAGGGACAAACACCATATATTTT.

J is TRBJ2-7 and V is TRBV11-2, with TRBD1 matching 7 bases. Germline CDR1 is SGHAT and CDR2 is FQNNGV. The CDR3 length is 13 residues. Unmatched junction bases numbered 0, after V lost 2 bases and J lost 2 bases. CDR3: CASSLTGAYEQYF. The CDR3 coding sequence is TGTGCCAGCAGCTTAACAGGGGCCTACGAGCAGTACTTC.

This chain joins TRBV28 and TRBJ2-6; D not resolved. V lost 4 bases, J lost 0 bases, and 13 bases lay in between. Germline V CDR1 and CDR2: MDHEN, SYDVKM. The CDR3 is made up of 17 amino acids. The CDR3 DNA reads TGTGCCAGCAGTTCGCAAACTCGACACTCTGGGGCCAACGTCCTGACTTTC. Its protein product is CASSSQTRHSGANVLTF.

This clone appeared a single time. The genes are TRBV5-4 and TRBJ1-2; TRBD1 aligns across 9 bases. V dropped 4 bases and J dropped 7; count of bases not matched to a gene: 11. The germline gives CDR1 SGHNT, CDR2 YYREEE (reference sequence). This CDR3 contains 15 residues. CDR3: CASSPGQGPWGGYTF. The CDR3 coding sequence is TGTGCCAGCAGCCCTGGACAGGGGCCCTGGGGTGGCTACACCTTC.

The V call is TRBV7-3, the J call TRBJ2-1; the D gene is possibly TRBD2 (6 bases). The CDR3 consists of 13 residues. Looked up from germline, CDR1 is SGHTA and CDR2 is FQGTGA. Deletions cut 3 bases from V and 9 bases from J, with 12 bases between. CDR3 bases: TGTGCCAGCAGCTTTGGAGGGCCCGGTGAGCAGTTCTTC. This sequence encodes CASSFGGPGEQFF.

The V call is TRBV24-1, the J call TRBJ2-7, with D uncertain. The germline gives CDR1 KGHDR, CDR2 SFDVKD. The CDR3 runs to 15 residues. V gave up 5 bases and J gave up 3 bases, with 16 bases separating them. The CDR3 DNA reads as TGTGCCACCAGTGCAACCGGGTCATCGAGCTACGAGCAGTACTTC. Translating gives CATSATGSSSYEQYF.

The chain has TRBV3-1 (or the pseudogene TRBV3-2) and TRBJ2-5, with TRBD2 matching over 9 bases. The length of the CDR3 is 15 residues. Germline loops: CDR1 LGHDT, CDR2 YNNKEL (reference sequence). V shed 7 bases and J 5 bases; nucleotides not matched to a gene: 11. CDR3 region: CASTPPSGAWETQYF. CDR3 in DNA: TGTGCCAGCACCCCGCCTAGCGGGGCGTGGGAGACCCAGTACTTC.

The V and J genes are TRBV5-1 and TRBJ2-1; D call uncertain. Looked up from germline, CDR1 is SGHRS and CDR2 is YFSETQ. Trimming shortened V by 0 bases and J by 7 bases, and 5 bases separated the two germline ends. The CDR3 runs to 12 residues. As DNA, the CDR3 is TGCGCCAGCAGCTTGGGCAGTAATGAGCAGTTCTTC. This translates into CASSLGSNEQFF.